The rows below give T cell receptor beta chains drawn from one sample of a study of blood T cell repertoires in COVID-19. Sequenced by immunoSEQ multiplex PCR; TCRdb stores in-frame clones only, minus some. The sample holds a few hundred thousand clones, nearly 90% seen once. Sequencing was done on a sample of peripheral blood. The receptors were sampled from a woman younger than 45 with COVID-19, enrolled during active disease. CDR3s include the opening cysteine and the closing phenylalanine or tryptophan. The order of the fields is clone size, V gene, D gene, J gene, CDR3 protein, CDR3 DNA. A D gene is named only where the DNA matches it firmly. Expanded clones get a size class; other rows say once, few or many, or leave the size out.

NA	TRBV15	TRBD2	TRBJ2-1	CATTPSWDYSYNEQFF	TGTGCCACCACCCCCTCCTGGGACTACTCCTACAATGAGCAGTTCTTC
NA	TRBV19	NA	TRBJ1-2	CASSTSLMPGGYTF	TGTGCCAGTAGTACCTCCTTGATGCCCGGTGGCTACACCTTC
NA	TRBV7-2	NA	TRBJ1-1	CASSLAGGQAFF	TGTGCCAGCAGCTTAGCAGGAGGGCAAGCTTTCTTT
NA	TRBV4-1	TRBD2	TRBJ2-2	CASSQGLKVAGSTGELFF	TGCGCCAGCAGCCAAGGGCTCAAGGTAGCGGGGTCCACCGGGGAGCTGTTTTTT
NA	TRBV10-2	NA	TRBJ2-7	CASRFSGRPYEQYF	TGCGCCAGCAGATTTTCAGGCCGACCCTACGAGCAGTACTTC
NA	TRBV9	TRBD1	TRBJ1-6	CASSVQRGRNSPLHF	TGTGCCAGCAGCGTACAAAGGGGGCGCAATTCACCCCTCCACTTT
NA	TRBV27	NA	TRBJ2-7	CASSHGTHGEQYF	TGTGCCAGCAGTCACGGAACCCACGGGGAGCAGTACTTC
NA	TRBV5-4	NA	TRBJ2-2	CASSPGYLADTGELFF	TGTGCCAGCAGCCCAGGTTATTTGGCAGACACCGGGGAGCTGTTTTTT
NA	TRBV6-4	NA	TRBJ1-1	CASSASGRWTEAFF	TGTGCCAGCAGTGCGTCTGGGAGGTGGACTGAAGCTTTCTTT
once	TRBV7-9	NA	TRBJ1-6	CASSQWGDGSPLHF	TGTGCCAGCAGCCAATGGGGGGATGGTTCACCCCTCCACTTT
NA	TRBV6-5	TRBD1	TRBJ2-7	CASSSPPGGVNEQYF	TGTGCCAGCAGTTCCCCGCCAGGGGGTGTGAACGAGCAGTACTTC
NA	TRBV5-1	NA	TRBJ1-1	CASSFTGANTEAFF	TGCGCCAGCAGCTTTACCGGAGCGAACACTGAAGCTTTCTTT
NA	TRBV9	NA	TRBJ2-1	CASSVMDSYNEQFF	TGTGCCAGCAGCGTGATGGACAGCTACAATGAGCAGTTCTTC
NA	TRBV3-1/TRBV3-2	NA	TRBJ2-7	CASSQDQETPFYEQYF	TGTGCCAGCAGCCAAGATCAGGAAACGCCCTTCTACGAGCAGTACTTC
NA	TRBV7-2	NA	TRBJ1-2	CASTTIQGYGYTF	TGTGCCAGCACCACGATACAGGGATACGGCTACACCTTC
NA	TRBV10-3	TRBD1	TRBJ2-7	CAIFRTGANYEQYF	TGTGCCATCTTCAGGACAGGGGCCAACTACGAGCAGTACTTC
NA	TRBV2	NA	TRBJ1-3	CASSEEGLRGNTIYF	TGTGCCAGCAGTGAGGAGGGACTCAGGGGAAACACCATATATTTT
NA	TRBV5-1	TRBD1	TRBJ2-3	CASSWGTGGADTQYF	TGCGCCAGCAGCTGGGGGACAGGGGGCGCAGATACGCAGTATTTT
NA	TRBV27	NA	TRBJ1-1	CASSHTGITEAFF	TGTGCCAGCAGCCATACAGGGATCACTGAAGCTTTCTTT
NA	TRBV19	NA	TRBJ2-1	CASSVDLNSYNEQFF	TGTGCCAGTAGTGTGGACTTAAACTCCTACAATGAGCAGTTCTTC
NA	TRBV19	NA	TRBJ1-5	CASSIDRTQKEGQPQHF	TGTGCCAGTAGTATAGATCGGACACAGAAGGAAGGGCAGCCCCAGCATTTT
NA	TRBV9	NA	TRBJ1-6	CASSPGGGDSPLHF	TGTGCCAGCAGCCCGGGGGGGGGAGATTCACCCCTCCACTTT
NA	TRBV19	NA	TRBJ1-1	CASSIVLGQGGHTEAFF	TGTGCCAGTAGTATAGTTTTAGGGCAGGGAGGTCACACTGAAGCTTTCTTT
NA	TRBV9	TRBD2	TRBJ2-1	CASSVGGGAYNEQFF	TGTGCCAGCAGCGTTGGCGGGGGGGCTTACAATGAGCAGTTCTTC
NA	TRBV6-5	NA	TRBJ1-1	CASSYGGLNTEAFF	TGTGCCAGCAGTTATGGGGGGTTGAACACTGAAGCTTTCTTT
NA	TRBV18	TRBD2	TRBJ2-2	CASSPMVAGGPQNTGELFF	TGTGCCAGCTCACCAATGGTAGCGGGGGGCCCTCAGAACACCGGGGAGCTGTTTTTT
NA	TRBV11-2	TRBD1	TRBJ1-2	CASSRTATGGAYGYTF	TGTGCCAGCAGCAGGACAGCCACAGGGGGGGCCTATGGCTACACCTTC
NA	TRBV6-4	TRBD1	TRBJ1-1	CASRAGQGSTEAFF	TGTGCCAGCAGGGCGGGACAGGGGAGCACTGAAGCTTTCTTT
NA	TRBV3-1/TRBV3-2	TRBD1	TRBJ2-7	CASSQERSRGMDEQYF	TGTGCCAGCAGCCAAGAGCGGAGCAGGGGGATGGACGAGCAGTACTTC
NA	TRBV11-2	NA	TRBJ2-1	CASSLPRTGVDEQFF	TGTGCCAGCAGCTTACCGCGAACGGGGGTAGATGAGCAGTTCTTC
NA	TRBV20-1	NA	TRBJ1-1	CSAPGVTEAFF	TGCAGTGCTCCAGGGGTTACTGAAGCTTTCTTT
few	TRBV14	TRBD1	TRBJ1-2	CASRRQGTNYGYTF	TGTGCCAGCAGACGACAGGGGACTAACTATGGCTACACCTTC
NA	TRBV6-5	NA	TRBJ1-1	CASGRGTEAFF	TGTGCCAGCGGTCGGGGTACTGAAGCTTTCTTT
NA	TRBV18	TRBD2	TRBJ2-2	CASSPPTSGGSANTGELFF	TGTGCCAGCTCACCACCCACTAGCGGGGGGTCCGCGAACACCGGGGAGCTGTTTTTT
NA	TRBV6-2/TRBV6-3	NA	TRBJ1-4	CASSYQPPGKLFF	TGTGCCAGCAGTTATCAGCCCCCCGGGAAACTGTTTTTT
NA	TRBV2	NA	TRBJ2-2	CASSEQVPDTGELFF	TGTGCCAGCAGTGAACAGGTCCCCGATACGGGGGAGCTGTTTTTT
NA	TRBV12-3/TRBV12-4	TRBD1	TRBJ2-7	CATSIHRGHEQYF	TGTGCCACCTCAATTCACAGGGGACACGAGCAGTACTTC
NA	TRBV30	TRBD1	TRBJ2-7	CAWSDTGGNRYEQYF	TGTGCCTGGAGCGATACAGGGGGAAATAGGTACGAGCAGTACTTC
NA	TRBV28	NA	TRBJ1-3	CASCGPFSGNTIYF	TGTGCCAGCTGCGGCCCTTTCTCTGGAAACACCATATATTTT
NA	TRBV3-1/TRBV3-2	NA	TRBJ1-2	CASSPNRDGYTF	TGTGCCAGCAGCCCGAACAGAGATGGCTACACCTTC
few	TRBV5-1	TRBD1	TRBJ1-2	CASSPGQGSYGYTF	TGCGCCAGCAGCCCGGGACAGGGATCCTATGGCTACACCTTC
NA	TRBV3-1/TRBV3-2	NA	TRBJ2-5	CASSRGTGQETQYF	TGTGCCAGCAGCCGAGGAACGGGCCAAGAGACCCAGTACTTC
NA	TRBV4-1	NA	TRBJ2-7	CASSQAPTDPYEQYF	TGCGCCAGCAGCCAAGCCCCGACAGACCCGTACGAGCAGTACTTC
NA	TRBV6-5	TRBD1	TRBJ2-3	CASSFRQGSSTDTQYF	TGTGCCAGCAGTTTTCGACAGGGATCGAGCACAGATACGCAGTATTTT
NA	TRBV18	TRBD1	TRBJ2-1	CASSPGTGTFGQFF	TGTGCCAGCTCACCCGGGACAGGGACGTTCGGGCAGTTCTTC
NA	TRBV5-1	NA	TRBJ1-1	CASSLEVSSWTAAFF	TGCGCCAGCAGCTTGGAGGTCAGTTCGTGGACTGCAGCTTTCTTT
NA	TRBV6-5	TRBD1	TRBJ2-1	CASSSTRTGGSDEQFF	TGTGCCAGCAGTTCCACGAGGACAGGAGGCTCCGATGAGCAGTTCTTC
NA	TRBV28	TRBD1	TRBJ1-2	CASSLTGDYGYTF	TGTGCCAGCAGTCTGACAGGGGACTATGGCTACACCTTC
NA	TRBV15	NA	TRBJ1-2	CATRPGQLRRGYGYTF	TGTGCCACCCGACCCGGACAATTGAGGCGAGGCTATGGCTACACCTTC
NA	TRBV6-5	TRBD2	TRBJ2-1	CASSTPGLGPNEQFF	TGTGCCAGCAGTACACCGGGACTAGGGCCCAATGAGCAGTTCTTC
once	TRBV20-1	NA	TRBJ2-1	CSASPDNTNEQFF	TGCAGTGCTAGTCCGGACAACACCAATGAGCAGTTCTTC
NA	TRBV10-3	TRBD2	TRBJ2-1	CAISESGGGPYNEQFF	TGTGCCATCAGTGAGTCTGGCGGGGGGCCTTACAATGAGCAGTTCTTC
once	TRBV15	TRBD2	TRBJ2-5	CATSPAEWVAGGTETQYF	TGTGCCACCAGCCCCGCTGAGTGGGTTGCGGGGGGGACTGAGACCCAGTACTTC
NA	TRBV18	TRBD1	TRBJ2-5	CASSHRDSEWETQYF	TGTGCCAGCTCACACCGGGACAGCGAATGGGAGACCCAGTACTTC
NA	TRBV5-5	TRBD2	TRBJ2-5	CASSLRGGTQETQYF	TGTGCCAGCAGCTTACGCGGGGGGACTCAAGAGACCCAGTACTTC
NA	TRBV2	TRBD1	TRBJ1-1	CASSLQGADTEAFF	TGTGCCAGCAGCCTACAGGGGGCCGACACTGAAGCTTTCTTT
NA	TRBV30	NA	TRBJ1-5	CAWSVGGGNQPQHF	TGTGCCTGGAGTGTAGGCGGGGGCAATCAGCCCCAGCATTTT
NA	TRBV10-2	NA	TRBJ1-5	CASRVDSYSNQPQHF	TGCGCCAGCAGAGTTGACAGTTATAGCAATCAGCCCCAGCATTTT
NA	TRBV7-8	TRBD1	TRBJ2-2	CASSLDRVGPGELFF	TGTGCCAGCAGCTTGGACAGGGTCGGGCCCGGGGAGCTGTTTTTT